The 20 T cell receptor beta chains listed next were all sequenced from one sample in a study of human T cells and chemical hapten exposure. TCRdb analysed the RACE reads with MiXCR anew, one entry per CDR3 protein. The data contain approximately 90,000 distinct CDR3 sequences, 7.5% to 9.5% of them seen just once; the ten biggest clones take up approximately 2.8%. Time point indicated: pre-sensitization, week 0. The treatment denotes: therapeutic diphenylcyclopropenone sensitization with weekly scalp DPC. This material consisted of whole blood, taken in connection with sensitization to the hapten diphenylcyclopropenone (DPC). The receptors stem from a man aged 35 to 55 with alopecia areata. Some clones in this sample may be carry-over from other donors' samples.

The chain links TRBV6-2 or TRBV6-3 to TRBJ2-1, with D unresolved. The CDR3 length is 15 residues. The germline CDR1 and CDR2 sequences are MNHEY and SVGEGT. Trimming left V 6 bases short and J 8 bases short, with 20 bases between. The CDR3 DNA sequence: TGTGCCAGCAGACTATCCGACACACGAATCTATGAGCAGTTCTTC. This translates into CASRLSDTRIYEQFF.

This clonotype has ten or more counts. V and J are TRBV20-1 and TRBJ1-5; D is unclear. Trimming took 6 bases from V and 8 from J, leaving 17 bases between them. Germline lookup yields CDR1 DFQATT and CDR2 SNEGSKA (reference sequence). CDR3 length: 13 amino acids. In DNA form, the CDR3 reads TGCAGTGCCGTAGGGCGCCCCTCTGAGCCCCAGCATTTT. This encodes CSAVGRPSEPQHF.

The CDR3 bases are TGTGCCAGCAGGGGACCAAGCCGGGGCCAAGAGACCCAGTACTTC. Protein: CASRGPSRGQETQYF. The chain combines TRBV21-1 with TRBJ2-5; the table's D call, TRBD1, was not checked against the DNA. TRBV21-1 corresponds to a pseudogene. This CDR3 comprises 15 residues.

The J gene is TRBJ1-2, the V gene TRBV6-2 or TRBV6-3, with D perhaps matching TRBD1 (5 bases). The CDR3 totals 14 residues. V was clipped by 8 bases and J by 1 base, with 14 bases between them. Per the germline V gene, CDR1 is MNHEY and CDR2 is SVGEGT. The CDR3 nucleotides read TGTGCCAGCCTCTCCTCGGACATTAACTATGGCTACACCTTC. It specifies CASLSSDINYGYTF.

The chain combines TRBV13 with TRBJ2-5, with D perhaps being TRBD1 or TRBD2 (5 bases each). This CDR3 has 14 amino acids. V lost 8 bases and J lost 2, with 15 bases in between. Germline values: CDR1 PRHDT, CDR2 FYEKMQ (reference sequence). The DNA of the CDR3 is TGTGCCAGCCGACACGGGGCAGCACAAGAGACCCAGTACTTC. Translated: CASRHGAAQETQYF.

This clonotype was found a few times. CDR3 in amino acids: CASLRGVNQPQHF. Here the CDR3 DNA reads TGTGCCAGCCTAAGAGGGGTGAATCAGCCCCAGCATTTT. V is TRBV6-2 or TRBV6-3 and J is TRBJ1-5, with a weak D call TRBD1 (5 bases). Germline values: CDR1 MNHEY, CDR2 SVGEGT. V gave up 8 bases and J gave up 4 bases, with 12 bases separating them. The CDR3 is made up of 13 amino acids.

This clonotype was recorded a few times. J is TRBJ2-4 and V is TRBV7-2; perhaps TRBD2 as D (6 bases). V gave up 2 bases and J gave up 5 bases, with 13 bases separating them. The CDR3 is made up of 15 amino acids. Germline assignment: CDR1 SGHTA and CDR2 FQGNSA. CDR3 in amino acids: CASSLLAKSQNIQYF. DNA of the CDR3: TGTGCCAGCAGCTTACTAGCGAAGAGCCAAAACATTCAGTACTTC.

This clonotype was counted between two and nine times. The rearrangement joins TRBV20-1 to TRBJ2-3, with D maybe TRBD2 (6 bases). The V and J ends lost 5 bases and 0 bases respectively, with 12 bases between them. The CDR3 extends over 14 amino acids. Germline CDR1 and CDR2: DFQATT and SNEGSKA (reference sequence). CDR3 nucleotides: TGCAGTGCTCCTCTAGCGATTAGCACAGATACGCAGTATTTT. Amino acid sequence: CSAPLAISTDTQYF.

This clonotype has at least ten counts. This rearrangement joins TRBV4-2 to TRBJ2-6, with D uncertain. The V end lost 3 bases, the J end lost 0 bases, and 9 bases lay between the germline ends. The CDR3 has 16 amino acids. The germline CDR1 and CDR2 sequences are LGHNA and YNFKEQ. The CDR3 spells CASSQDLRSGANVLTF. CDR3 DNA sequence: TGTGCCAGCAGCCAGGACCTTCGCTCTGGGGCCAACGTCCTGACTTTC.

This clonotype has ten or more counts. The rearrangement uses TRBV7-2 and TRBJ1-1; no clear D. This CDR3 region has 14 residues. The ends were cut back, 7 bases at V and 2 bases at J, with 14 bases in the middle. Per germline, CDR1 SGHTA and CDR2 FQGNSA. This chain's CDR3 is CASTNNPGNTEAFF. The CDR3, as DNA: TGTGCCAGCACCAATAACCCGGGCAACACTGAAGCTTTCTTT.

This clonotype was picked up many times. The chain carries TRBV4-3 and TRBJ1-1; D is uncertain. CDR1 and CDR2 from the germline V gene are LGHNA and YSLEER. This CDR3 region has 12 residues. V lost 1 base to trimming and J lost 9 bases, with 9 bases between them. Here the CDR3 reads CASSQGEGQAFF. DNA of the CDR3: TGCGCCAGCAGCCAAGGTGAAGGCCAAGCTTTCTTT.

At least ten counts were recorded for this clonotype. The J gene is TRBJ2-7, the V gene TRBV5-4, with TRBD2 identical over 9 bases. The CDR3 extends over 15 amino acids. The germline V gene encodes CDR1 SGHNT and CDR2 YYREEE (reference sequence). V shed 4 bases, J shed 7 bases, and the junction held 12 bases outside the gene matches. As DNA, the CDR3 is TGTGCCAGCAGCCATAGCGGGAGCTCGAAAAAAGAGCAGTACTTC. Its protein product is CASSHSGSSKKEQYF.

This clonotype occurred many times. This chain uses TRBV7-8 with TRBJ1-2, with 9 bases identical to TRBD1. The V segment lost 6 bases and the J segment 4 bases; nucleotides outside the gene matches: 9. Germline-derived CDR1 and CDR2 are SGHVS and FQNEAQ. CDR3 length equals 15 residues. In nucleotides, the CDR3 is TGTGCCAGCAGTCCGGGACAGGGAACGGGCTATGGCTACACCTTC. Protein product: CASSPGQGTGYGYTF.

This clonotype turned up a few times. This chain joins TRBV7-6 and TRBJ2-7; a weak D match, TRBD1 (5 bases). The CDR3 loop spans 15 amino acids. Germline V CDR1 and CDR2: SGHVS, FNYEAQ. Trimming shortened V by 1 base and J by 5 bases, and 15 bases separated the two germline ends. Here the CDR3 reads CASSLEFGRVDEQYF. CDR3 sequence (DNA): TGTGCCAGCAGCTTAGAGTTCGGCAGGGTAGACGAGCAGTACTTC. Combining the CDR3 with reference TRBV7-6 and TRBJ2-7 gives the whole variable domain GAGVSQSPRYKVTKRGQDVALRCDPISGHVSLYWYRQALGQGPEFLTYFNYEAQQDKSGLPNDRFSAERPEGSISTLTIQRTEQRDSAMYRCASSLEFGRVDEQYFGPGTRLTVT.

This clonotype was seen a handful of times. V is TRBV7-2 and J is TRBJ2-3; 8 bases agree with TRBD2. Germline values: CDR1 SGHTA, CDR2 FQGNSA. The CDR3 has 15 amino acids. The junction had 9 bases not matched to a gene; V was cut back by 5 bases and J by 5 bases. The chain's CDR3 is CASSAPGLGLDTQYF. Written as DNA, the CDR3 is TGTGCCAGCAGCGCACCGGGACTAGGCCTAGATACGCAGTATTTT.

The CDR3 sequence is CASSPSGTGGNMNTEAFF. The CDR3 nucleotides read TGTGCCAGCAGCCCGTCCGGGACAGGGGGGAACATGAACACTGAAGCTTTCTTT. V and J are TRBV6-5 and TRBJ1-1, with TRBD1 matching over 11 bases. The CDR3 is 18 amino acids. Germline assignment: CDR1 MNHEY and CDR2 SVGAGI. V shed 6 bases and J 0 bases; nucleotides not matched to a gene: 12.

J is TRBJ1-2 and V is TRBV4-3; D not certain. The V end was cut by 0 bases, the J end by 7 bases, with 18 bases between. The CDR3 runs to 16 residues. CDR1 LGHNA and CDR2 YSLEER come from the germline V gene. The CDR3, as DNA: TGCGCCAGCAGCCAAGATTATCCGTCTGTTAGCCCTGGCTACACCTTC. Translating it yields CASSQDYPSVSPGYTF.

This clonotype has more than one count but fewer than ten. The chain uses TRBV7-3 and TRBJ1-4; D gene unclear. The V end was cut by 5 bases, the J end by 7 bases, with 17 bases between. This CDR3 region has 15 residues. Per germline, CDR1 SGHTA and CDR2 FQGTGA. The CDR3: CASSPNGGFGEKLFF. In DNA, the CDR3 is TGTGCCAGCAGCCCTAATGGAGGCTTCGGTGAAAAACTGTTTTTT.

This clonotype showed up just a few times. The chain employs TRBV21-1 and TRBJ2-3; the table's D call of TRBD2 was not tested on the DNA. TRBV21-1 is a recognized pseudogene. The CDR3 contains 18 residues. The CDR3 coding sequence is TGTGCCAGCAGCAAAGCGTCTGGACTAGCGGGGAGCACAGATACGCAGTATTTT. As protein: CASSKASGLAGSTDTQYF.

This clonotype was observed a handful of times. The chain carries TRBV6-1 and TRBJ2-7; 9 bases fit TRBD1. Germline V gives CDR1 MNHNS, CDR2 SASEGT. The CDR3 contains 13 residues. V lost 6 bases and J lost 3; bases outside the gene matches: 3. Here the CDR3 reads CASRRTGDYEQYV. The CDR3 region has the DNA TGTGCCAGCAGACGGACAGGGGACTACGAGCAGTACGTC.